This TCR beta chain came from a study of T cells in Graves' hyperthyroidism and ophthalmopathy. Study-wide results and limits: Blood samples included most of the expanded thyroid clonotypes exceeding 0.001. Ophthalmopathy was identified by the model a median about six months ahead of onset.

The sample holds a few counts of this clonotype. The target antigen is unknown. V dropped 3 bases and J dropped 5 bases, with 7 bases sitting between them. Germline lookup yields CDR1 MGHRA and CDR2 YSYEKL. The CDR3 totals 12 residues. Amplified TCR beta CDR3 regions came from RNA transcripts. Carried out on the TCR CDR3, a first-round RT-PCR used the HTBI primer set. Via MiXCR, TCRdb re-called the multiplex PCR reads, giving one row per CDR3 protein. The table includes 750,000 to 950,000 distinct CDR3 sequences, over 35% detected once. Newly diagnosed hyperthyroidism, duration under 2 months, in patients aged 18 to 65.

This sequence joins TRBV4-1 and TRBJ1-2; D not resolved. The source is a man between 18 and 29 years old with Graves' hyperthyroidism. Material: blood. Here the CDR3 reads CASSHNRYGYTF. Written as DNA, the CDR3 is TGCGCCAGCAGCCATAACCGGTATGGCTACACCTTC.